This TCR beta chain was profiled in a study of T cell changes during pregnancy in multiple sclerosis. The data were produced by immunoSEQ multiplex PCR, yet TCRdb's version contains in-frame clones alone and is incomplete. This sample yields some 29,000 clones, of which approximately 86% are seen a single time; approximately 8% belongs to the top ten. The germline CDR1 and CDR2 sequences are MNHNS and SASEGT. The CDR3 has 14 amino acids. With 6 bases clipped from V and 3 bases from J, the junction kept 1 base outside the gene matches. This clone was counted only a few times. This TCR was recovered from a female donor with multiple sclerosis, enrolled in a pregnancy study. The J gene is TRBJ1-6, the V gene TRBV6-1, with 8 bases identical to TRBD1. The source material was CD8+ T cells from peripheral blood mononuclear cells, sampled before pregnancy. The CDR3 DNA follows: TGTGCCAGCAGGACAGGGGACTATAATTCACCCCTCCACTTT. As protein: CASRTGDYNSPLHF.